These 9 T cell receptor beta chains originate from one sample sequenced in a study of control samples from healthy donors and cancer patients. Some clones are missing from TCRdb's copy, which holds only in-frame ones; the method was immunoSEQ multiplex PCR. The data hold 150,000 to 200,000 clones, with around 94% observed a single time. The sequenced material came from blood. These receptors all stem from a young woman in good health.

V and J are TRBV5-1 and TRBJ2-5; D possibly uses TRBD1 or TRBD2 (5 bases each). Trimming left V 5 bases short and J 6 bases short, with 20 bases between. There are 15 residues in the CDR3. Germline CDR1 SGHRS, CDR2 YFSETQ. In DNA, the CDR3 is TGCGCCAGCAGAACGATCACAGGTGGGGAGCAGACCCAGTACTTC. Its translation is CASRTITGGEQTQYF.

This clone was counted a single time. The CDR3: CASSLAGVDGETQYF. CDR3 in DNA: TGTGCCAGCAGTCTGGCAGGGGTTGACGGAGAGACCCAGTACTTC. The V and J genes are TRBV6-2 or TRBV6-3 and TRBJ2-5, with D perhaps TRBD1 (6 bases). The germline CDR1 and CDR2 sequences are MNHEY and SVGEGT. The CDR3 is made up of 15 amino acids. Trimming shortened V by 5 bases and J by 4 bases, and 17 bases separated the two germline ends.

Turning to this clone: The junction shows a germline mismatch at one end, possibly a read error. The chain uses TRBV7-7 and TRBJ2-1; perhaps TRBD1 as D (6 bases). Per germline, CDR1 SSHAT and CDR2 FNYEAQ (reference sequence). There are 15 residues in the CDR3. CDR3 residues: CASSLGDIAYNEQFF. CDR3 coding DNA: TGTGCTAGCAGCTTAGGGGACATTGCCTACAATGAGCAGTTCTTC.

The chain joins TRBV7-8 to TRBJ1-5; D ambiguous. Trimming stripped 3 bases from V and 6 bases from J, with 9 bases between. Germline assignment: CDR1 SGHVS and CDR2 FQNEAQ. The CDR3 runs 13 residues. CDR3 sequence reads: CASSFSPSQPQHF. As DNA, the CDR3 is TGTGCCAGCAGCTTTTCCCCCAGTCAGCCCCAGCATTTT.

The rearrangement joins TRBV6-5 to TRBJ1-6, with D possibly TRBD1 on 5 matching bases. Trimming stripped 4 bases from V and 0 bases from J, with 10 bases between. Germline CDR1 and CDR2: MNHEY and SVGAGI. The CDR3 runs to 16 residues. The chain's CDR3 is CASSSTVSSYNSPLHF. The DNA of the CDR3 is TGTGCCAGCAGTTCGACAGTGAGCTCCTATAATTCACCCCTCCACTTT.

This clone is a singleton in its sample. The chain recombines TRBV18 with TRBJ2-2, with D unresolved. In germline, CDR1 is KGHSH, CDR2 LQKENI. CDR3 size: 13 residues. V was shortened by 6 bases and J by 5 bases, with 10 bases between the two germline ends. This chain's CDR3 is CASSEVETGELFF. The DNA of the CDR3 is TGTGCCAGCTCCGAGGTTGAAACCGGGGAGCTGTTTTTT.

The chain recombines TRBV24-1 with TRBJ1-6; D is unclear. Deletions cut 1 base from V and 3 bases from J, with 9 bases between. From germline, CDR1 is KGHDR and CDR2 SFDVKD. The CDR3 is 16 residues long. DNA of the CDR3: TGTGCCACCAGTGATTTCGACACCGACTATAATTCACCCCTCCACTTT. It yields the protein CATSDFDTDYNSPLHF.

The chain combines TRBV29-1 with TRBJ1-2; the D gene is possibly TRBD1 (6 bases). CDR1 is SQVTM, CDR2 ANQGSEA, per germline. The length of the CDR3 is 14 residues. V gave up 3 bases and J gave up 5 bases, with 16 bases separating them. The chain's CDR3 is CSVDKGGTWYGYTF. In DNA form, the CDR3 reads TGCAGCGTTGATAAAGGGGGGACTTGGTATGGCTACACCTTC.

V is TRBV12-3 or TRBV12-4 and J is TRBJ2-3; TRBD2 matches 12 bases. V gave up 5 bases and J gave up 7 bases; unmatched junction bases: 1. CDR3 length equals 13 residues. The CDR3 region is CASSGTSGYTQYF. The CDR3 DNA reads TGTGCCAGCAGTGGGACTAGCGGGTATACGCAGTATTTT.